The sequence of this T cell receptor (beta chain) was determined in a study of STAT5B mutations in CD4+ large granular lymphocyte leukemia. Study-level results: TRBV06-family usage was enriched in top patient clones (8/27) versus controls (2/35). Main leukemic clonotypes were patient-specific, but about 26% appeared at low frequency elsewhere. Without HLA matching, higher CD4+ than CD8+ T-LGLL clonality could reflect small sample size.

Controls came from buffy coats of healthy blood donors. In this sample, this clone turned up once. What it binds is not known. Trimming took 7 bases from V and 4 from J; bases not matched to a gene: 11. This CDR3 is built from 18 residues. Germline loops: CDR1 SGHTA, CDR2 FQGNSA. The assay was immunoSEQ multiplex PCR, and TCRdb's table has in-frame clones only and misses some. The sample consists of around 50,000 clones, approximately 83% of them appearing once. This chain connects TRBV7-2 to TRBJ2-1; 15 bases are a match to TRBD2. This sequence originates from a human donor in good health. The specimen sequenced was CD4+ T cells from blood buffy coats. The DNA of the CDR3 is TGTGCCAGCATACTAGGACTAGCGGGAGGGCGGCGGTACAATGAGCAGTTCTTC. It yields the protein CASILGLAGGRRYNEQFF.